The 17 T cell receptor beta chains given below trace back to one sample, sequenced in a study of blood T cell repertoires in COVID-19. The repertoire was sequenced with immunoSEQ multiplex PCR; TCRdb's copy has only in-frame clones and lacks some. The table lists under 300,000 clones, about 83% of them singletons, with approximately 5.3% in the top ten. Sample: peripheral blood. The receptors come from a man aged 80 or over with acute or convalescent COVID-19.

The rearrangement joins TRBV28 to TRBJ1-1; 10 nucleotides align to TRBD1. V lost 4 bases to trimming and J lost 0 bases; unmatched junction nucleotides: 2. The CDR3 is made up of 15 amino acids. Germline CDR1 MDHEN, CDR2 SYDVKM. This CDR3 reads CASSSTGGLNTEAFF. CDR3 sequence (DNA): TGTGCCAGCAGTTCGACAGGGGGCCTGAACACTGAAGCTTTCTTT.

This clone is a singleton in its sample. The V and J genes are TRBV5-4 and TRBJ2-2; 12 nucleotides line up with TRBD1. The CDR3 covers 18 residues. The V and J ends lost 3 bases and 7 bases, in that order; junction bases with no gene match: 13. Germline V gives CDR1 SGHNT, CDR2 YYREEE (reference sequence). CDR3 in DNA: TGTGCCAGCAGCTACACCGGGACAGGGGGCGCCGTCGACGGGGAGCTGTTTTTT. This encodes CASSYTGTGGAVDGELFF.

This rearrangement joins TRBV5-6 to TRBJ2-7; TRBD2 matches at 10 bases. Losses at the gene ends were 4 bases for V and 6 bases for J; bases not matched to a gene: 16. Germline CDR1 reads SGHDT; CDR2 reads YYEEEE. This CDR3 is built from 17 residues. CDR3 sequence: CASSRRGGLAGVPEQYF. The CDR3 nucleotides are TGTGCCAGCAGCCGCAGGGGAGGTCTAGCGGGAGTCCCCGAGCAGTACTTC.

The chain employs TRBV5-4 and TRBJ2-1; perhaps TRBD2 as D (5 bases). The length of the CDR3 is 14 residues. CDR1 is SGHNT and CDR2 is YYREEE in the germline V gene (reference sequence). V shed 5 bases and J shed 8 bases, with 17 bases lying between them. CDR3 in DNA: TGTGCCAGCAGTCAGGCGGGTGATAGGGATGAGCAGTTCTTC. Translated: CASSQAGDRDEQFF. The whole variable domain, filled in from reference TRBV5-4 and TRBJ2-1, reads ETGVTQSPTHLIKTRGQQVTLRCSSQSGHNTVSWYQQALGQGPQFIFQYYREEENGRGNFPPRFSGLQFPNYSSELNVNALELDDSALYLCASSQAGDRDEQFFGPGTRLTVL.

This CDR3 reads CATSDRTGYEETQYF. CDR3 nucleotides: TGTGCCACCAGTGATCGGACAGGGTATGAAGAGACCCAGTACTTC. The J gene is TRBJ2-5, the V gene TRBV24-1; 8 bases match TRBD1. CDR3 length: 15 amino acids. V was clipped by 3 bases and J by 3 bases; unmatched bases: 5. CDR1 KGHDR and CDR2 SFDVKD come from the germline V gene.

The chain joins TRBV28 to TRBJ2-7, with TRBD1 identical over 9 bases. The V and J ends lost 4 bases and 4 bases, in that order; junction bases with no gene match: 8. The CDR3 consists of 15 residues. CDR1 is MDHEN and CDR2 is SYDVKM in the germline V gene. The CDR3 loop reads CASSSPGQGGYEQYF. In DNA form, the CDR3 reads TGTGCCAGCAGTTCGCCGGGACAGGGTGGTTACGAGCAGTACTTC.

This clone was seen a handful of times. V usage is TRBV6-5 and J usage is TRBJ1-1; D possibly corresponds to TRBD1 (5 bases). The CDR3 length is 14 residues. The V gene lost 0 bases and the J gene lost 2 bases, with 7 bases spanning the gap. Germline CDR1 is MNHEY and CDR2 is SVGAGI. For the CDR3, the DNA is TGTGCCAGCAGTTACTCCCAGGGAAACACTGAAGCTTTCTTT. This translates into CASSYSQGNTEAFF.

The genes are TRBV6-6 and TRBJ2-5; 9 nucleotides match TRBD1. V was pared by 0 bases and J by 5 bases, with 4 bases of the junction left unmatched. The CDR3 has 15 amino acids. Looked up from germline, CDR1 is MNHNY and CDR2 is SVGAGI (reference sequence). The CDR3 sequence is CASSYSGQGAETQYF. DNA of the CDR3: TGTGCCAGCAGTTACTCGGGACAGGGAGCCGAGACCCAGTACTTC.

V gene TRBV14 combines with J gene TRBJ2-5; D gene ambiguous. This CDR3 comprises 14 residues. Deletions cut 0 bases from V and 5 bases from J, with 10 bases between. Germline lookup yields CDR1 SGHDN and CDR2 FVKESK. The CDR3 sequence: CASSQDTSWETQYF. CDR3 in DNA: TGTGCCAGCAGCCAAGATACCAGTTGGGAGACCCAGTACTTC.

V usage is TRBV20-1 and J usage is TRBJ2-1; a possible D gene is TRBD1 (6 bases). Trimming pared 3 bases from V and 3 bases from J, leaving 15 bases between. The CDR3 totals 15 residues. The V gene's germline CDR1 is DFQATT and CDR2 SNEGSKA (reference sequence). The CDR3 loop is CSASWTAQFYNEQFF. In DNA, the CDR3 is TGCAGTGCTAGTTGGACAGCCCAATTCTACAATGAGCAGTTCTTC.

For the CDR3, the DNA is TGTGCCAGCAGCTTGAGAGGCGGATCCTATGGCTACACCTTC. Protein sequence: CASSLRGGSYGYTF. The chain carries TRBV7-9 and TRBJ1-2; D unresolved. V was clipped by 3 bases and J by 4 bases, with 12 bases between them. Germline V gene data show CDR1 as SEHNR and CDR2 as FQNEAQ (reference sequence). The CDR3 is 14 amino acids.

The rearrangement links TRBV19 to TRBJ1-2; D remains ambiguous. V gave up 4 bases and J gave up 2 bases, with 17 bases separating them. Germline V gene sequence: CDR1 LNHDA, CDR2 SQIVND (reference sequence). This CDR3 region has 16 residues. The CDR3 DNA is TGTGCCAGTAGTAGCCTCCTCGGGATCAGCAACTATGGCTACACCTTC. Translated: CASSSLLGISNYGYTF.

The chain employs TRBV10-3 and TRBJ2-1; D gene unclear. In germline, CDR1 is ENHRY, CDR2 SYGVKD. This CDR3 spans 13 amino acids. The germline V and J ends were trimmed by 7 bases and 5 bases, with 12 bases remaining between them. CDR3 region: CAITPGSDNEQFF. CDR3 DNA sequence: TGTGCCATCACCCCTGGTAGTGACAATGAGCAGTTCTTC.

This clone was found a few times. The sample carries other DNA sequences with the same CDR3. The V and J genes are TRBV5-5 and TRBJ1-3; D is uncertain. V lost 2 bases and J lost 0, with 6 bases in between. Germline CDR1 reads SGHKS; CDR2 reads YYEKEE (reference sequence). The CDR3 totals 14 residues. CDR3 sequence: CASSFPGSGNTIYF. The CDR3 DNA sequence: TGTGCCAGCAGCTTCCCGGGCTCTGGAAACACCATATATTTT.

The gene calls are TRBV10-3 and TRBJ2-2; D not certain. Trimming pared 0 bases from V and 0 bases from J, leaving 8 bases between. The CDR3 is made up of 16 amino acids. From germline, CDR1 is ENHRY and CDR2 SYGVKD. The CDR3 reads CAISESGSANTGELFF. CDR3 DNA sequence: TGTGCCATCAGTGAGTCTGGCAGCGCGAACACCGGGGAGCTGTTTTTT.

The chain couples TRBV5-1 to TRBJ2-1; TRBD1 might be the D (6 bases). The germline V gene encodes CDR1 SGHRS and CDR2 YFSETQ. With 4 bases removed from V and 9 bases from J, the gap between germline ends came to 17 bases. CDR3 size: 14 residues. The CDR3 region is CASSASTGGSEQFF. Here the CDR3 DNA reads TGCGCCAGCAGCGCCTCGACTGGGGGCAGTGAGCAGTTCTTC.

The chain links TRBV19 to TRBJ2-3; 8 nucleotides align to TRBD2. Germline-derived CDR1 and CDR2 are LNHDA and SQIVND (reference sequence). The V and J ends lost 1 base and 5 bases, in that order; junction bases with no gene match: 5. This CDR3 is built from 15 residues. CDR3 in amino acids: CASSIAGGPGDTQYF. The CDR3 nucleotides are TGTGCCAGTAGTATAGCGGGAGGGCCGGGAGATACGCAGTATTTT.